This is a list of T cell receptor beta chains from one sample in a study of patients and donors after allogeneic stem cell transplantation. TCRdb fed the RT-PCR reads into MiXCR, producing one record per CDR3 protein. The sample holds more than 150,000 distinct CDR3 sequences, around 41% seen once. Specimen: blood, either unsorted or a sorted T cell fraction (not recorded which). These receptor sequences come from a human donor who was either an allogeneic HSCT recipient or a stem cell or donor lymphocyte infusion donor (not recorded which). It is not recorded whose cells these are; they may come from a transplant donor. CDR3s include the opening cysteine and the closing phenylalanine or tryptophan. D genes are given only for firm matches. Clone size appears in some rows only: once, few, many, or a class for an expanded clone.

TRBJ1-1,TRBD1,TRBV6-8,NA,CASRAGQGTDLAFF
TRBJ1-2,NA,TRBV12-3/TRBV12-4,NA,CASSFRVYGYTF
TRBJ2-1,TRBD2,TRBV30,NA,CAWGRSLAGGDNEQFF
TRBJ1-2,NA,TRBV20-1,NA,CSARDPIWGMNYGYTF
TRBJ2-5,NA,TRBV18,NA,CASSPRQETQYF
TRBJ2-1,NA,TRBV6-6,few,CASRTPLRGADYNEQFF
TRBJ1-6,NA,TRBV25-1,NA,CASRQQGDNSPLHF
TRBJ1-1,TRBD1,TRBV12-3/TRBV12-4,NA,CASTPTRGGATEAFF
TRBJ1-1,TRBD1,TRBV27,many,CASRPGTGITEAFF
TRBJ1-1,NA,TRBV7-2,few,CASSLDGAITTEAFF
TRBJ1-2,NA,TRBV6-2/TRBV6-3,NA,CASTTGTPYGYTF
TRBJ2-1,TRBD2,TRBV29-1,few,CSVGGLVRYNEQFF
TRBJ1-2,TRBD1,TRBV29-1,once,CSVGQGADYGYTF
TRBJ1-4,NA,TRBV4-3,NA,CASSQDSGAREKLFF
TRBJ1-4,NA,TRBV5-6,NA,CASSLGRINEKLFF
TRBJ1-1,NA,TRBV5-5,few,CASSLEGRNTEAFF
TRBJ2-7,NA,TRBV19,NA,CASRMTGYYEQYF
TRBJ1-1,NA,TRBV20-1,few,CSARARTLIHTEAFF
TRBJ1-5,TRBD1,TRBV3-1,NA,CASSPGTGTFGQPQHF
TRBJ1-1,NA,TRBV6-5,few,CASSYRGGTEAFF
TRBJ1-2,NA,TRBV5-6,NA,CASSLVSGFNYGYTF
TRBJ2-5,TRBD1,TRBV12-3/TRBV12-4,NA,CASSLWGTEETQYF
TRBJ1-2,NA,TRBV6-2/TRBV6-3,NA,CASSLPGTDFNYGYTF
TRBJ1-3,NA,TRBV12-3/TRBV12-4,NA,CASIQLDTLSGNTIYF
TRBJ1-1,NA,TRBV11-1,NA,CASSYDSEAFF
TRBJ1-3,NA,TRBV29-1,NA,CSVAGDGNTIYF
TRBJ2-5,NA,TRBV2,NA,CASSEPDKAILEETQYF
TRBJ2-5,NA,TRBV4-2,few,CASSQGEIEETQYF
TRBJ1-1,NA,TRBV3-1,NA,CASSQIITYMNTEAFF
TRBJ1-2,NA,TRBV11-2,NA,CASTLGAEGYTF
TRBJ2-3,NA,TRBV7-9,few,CASSLTWDGDTQYF
TRBJ2-5,TRBD2,TRBV4-2,NA,CASSQETSGLQETQYF
TRBJ1-5,NA,TRBV5-1,NA,CASSSGAFGQPQHF
TRBJ2-7,TRBD2,TRBV5-1,once,CASSFGTSGAYEQYF
TRBJ2-1,NA,TRBV7-2,NA,CASQDYLQYNEQFF
TRBJ2-1,TRBD2,TRBV12-3/TRBV12-4,NA,CASSTGLAGGYNEQFF
TRBJ1-3,TRBD1,TRBV9,NA,CASSAGGQGASGNTIYF
TRBJ2-5,NA,TRBV4-2,NA,CASSQAQREETQYF
TRBJ1-2,TRBD1,TRBV7-9,NA,CASSLKQGVHGYTF
TRBJ1-5,TRBD1,TRBV6-5,once,CASSPWTGDQPQHF
TRBJ2-7,TRBD2,TRBV12-3/TRBV12-4,NA,CASSPGTTGNEQYF
TRBJ2-1,NA,TRBV5-1,NA,CASSLPGDEQFF
TRBJ2-1,NA,TRBV7-2,NA,CASSLGGTSYNEQFF
TRBJ1-3,TRBD1,TRBV7-9,few,CASSLGQGEFSGNTIYF
TRBJ2-1,NA,TRBV6-6,NA,CASSQNWGRNYNEQFF
TRBJ2-1,NA,TRBV5-1,NA,CASSPESTGYEQFF
TRBJ2-5,NA,TRBV9,NA,CASSVDGAGETQYF
TRBJ2-5,NA,TRBV7-9,NA,CASSLAGRQETQYF
TRBJ1-5,NA,TRBV6-5,NA,CASSQNQPQHF
TRBJ2-1,NA,TRBV7-6,NA,CASSPASSASSYNEQFF
TRBJ2-7,TRBD1,TRBV27,NA,CASSFVRQGAYEQYF
TRBJ2-5,TRBD1,TRBV7-2,NA,CASSLLSDRARRGEETQYF
TRBJ1-3,TRBD1,TRBV5-1,few,CASRRTGDSGNTIYF